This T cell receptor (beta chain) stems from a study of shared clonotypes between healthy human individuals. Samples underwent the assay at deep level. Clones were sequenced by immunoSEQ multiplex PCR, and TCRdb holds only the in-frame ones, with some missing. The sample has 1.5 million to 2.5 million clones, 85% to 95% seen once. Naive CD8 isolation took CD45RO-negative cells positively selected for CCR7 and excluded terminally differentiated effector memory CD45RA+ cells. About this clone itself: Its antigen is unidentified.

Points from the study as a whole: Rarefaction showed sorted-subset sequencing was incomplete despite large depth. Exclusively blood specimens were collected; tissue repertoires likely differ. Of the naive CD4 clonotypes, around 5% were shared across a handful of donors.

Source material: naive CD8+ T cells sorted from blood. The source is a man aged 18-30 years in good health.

CDR3 sequence: CAIGDGDSGNTIYF. The CDR3 region has the DNA TGTGCCATCGGCGACGGCGACTCTGGAAACACCATATATTTT. V gene TRBV10-3 combines with J gene TRBJ1-3; D is unresolved. The germline CDR1 and CDR2 sequences are ENHRY and SYGVKD. V was cut by 8 bases and J by 0 bases, with 11 bases left in between. This CDR3 spans 14 amino acids.